This T cell receptor (beta chain) was sequenced during a study of identical twins. cDNA carried unique molecular identifiers, and a universal primer site was added by template switching. TCRdb recomputed calls from the 5' RACE reads with MiXCR, one row per CDR3 protein. The table records around 530,000 distinct CDR3 sequences, about 15% of them present only once. Whole-study findings and limits: The study found weaker excess twin sharing in beta out-of-frame sequences. There is a chance that invariant MAIT and iNKT cells partially muddied zero-insertion analyses. In cord blood, abundant beta clonotypes had fewer insertions; memory showed no trend.

Note on this clonotype: The antigen is undetermined.

Trimming took 5 bases from V and 4 from J, leaving 11 bases between them. This CDR3 has 14 amino acids. Germline lookup yields CDR1 WNHNN and CDR2 SYGVQD (reference sequence). Separately, the same data were catalogued under a study of yellow fever vaccine responses in identical twins.

The clonotype was recovered from a woman aged 18-29 years in good health. The V and J genes are TRBV10-1 and TRBJ2-2; tentatively, D is TRBD1 or TRBD2 (5 bases each). The sequenced sample consisted of CD4+ T cells sorted from blood. The DNA for the CDR3 is TGCGCCAGCAGTAGGTCAGGGAGCACCGGGGAGCTGTTTTTT. Protein: CASSRSGSTGELFF.